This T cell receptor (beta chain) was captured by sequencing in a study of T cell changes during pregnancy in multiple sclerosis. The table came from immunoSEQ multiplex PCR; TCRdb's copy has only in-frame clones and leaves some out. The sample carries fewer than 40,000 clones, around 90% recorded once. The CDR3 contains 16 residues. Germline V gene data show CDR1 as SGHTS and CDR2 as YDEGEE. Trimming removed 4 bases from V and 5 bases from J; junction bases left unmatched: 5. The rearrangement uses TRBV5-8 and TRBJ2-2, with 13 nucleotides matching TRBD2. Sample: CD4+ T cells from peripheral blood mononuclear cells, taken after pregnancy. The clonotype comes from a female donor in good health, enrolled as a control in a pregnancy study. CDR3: CASSRGTSGKTGELFF. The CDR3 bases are TGTGCCAGCAGCCGAGGGACTAGCGGGAAAACCGGGGAGCTGTTTTTT. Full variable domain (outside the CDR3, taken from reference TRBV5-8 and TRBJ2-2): EAGVTQSPTHLIKTRGQQATLRCSPISGHTSVYWYQQALGLGLQFLLWYDEGEERNRGNFPPRFSGRQFPNYSSELNVNALELEDSALYLCASSRGTSGKTGELFFGEGSRLTVL.